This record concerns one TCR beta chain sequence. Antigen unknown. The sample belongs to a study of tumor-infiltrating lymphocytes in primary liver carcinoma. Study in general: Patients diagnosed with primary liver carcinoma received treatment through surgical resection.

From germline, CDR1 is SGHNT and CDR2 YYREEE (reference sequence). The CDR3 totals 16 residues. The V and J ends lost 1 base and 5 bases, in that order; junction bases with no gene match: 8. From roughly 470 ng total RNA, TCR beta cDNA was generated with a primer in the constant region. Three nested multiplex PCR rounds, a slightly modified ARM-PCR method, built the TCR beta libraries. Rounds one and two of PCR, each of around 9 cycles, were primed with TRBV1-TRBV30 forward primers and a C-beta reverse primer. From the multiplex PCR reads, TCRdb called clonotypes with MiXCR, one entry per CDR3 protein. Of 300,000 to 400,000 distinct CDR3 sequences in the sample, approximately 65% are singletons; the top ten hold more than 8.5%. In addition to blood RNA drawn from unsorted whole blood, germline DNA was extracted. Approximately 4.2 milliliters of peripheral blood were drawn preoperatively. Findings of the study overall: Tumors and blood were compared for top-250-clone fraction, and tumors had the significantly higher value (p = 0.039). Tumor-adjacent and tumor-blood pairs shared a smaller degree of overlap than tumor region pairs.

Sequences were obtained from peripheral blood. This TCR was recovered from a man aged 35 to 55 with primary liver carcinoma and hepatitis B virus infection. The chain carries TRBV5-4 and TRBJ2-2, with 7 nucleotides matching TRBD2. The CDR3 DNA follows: TGTGCCAGCAGCTTGACTAGCGTGAGTCAGACCGGGGAGCTGTTTTTT. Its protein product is CASSLTSVSQTGELFF.